The 6 T cell receptor beta chains reported below all come from one sample, sequenced in a study of breast tumors, draining lymph nodes, adjacent tissues. TCRdb independently ran MiXCR on the multiplex PCR reads; one entry per CDR3 protein. The sample has about 130,000 distinct CDR3 sequences, under 25% seen once; the top ten hold approximately 2.7%. Axillary draining lymph nodes of breast cancer patients supplied the node samples. The sequencing input was axillary lymph node tissue. Receptors were obtained from a female donor with breast cancer. Some clones in this sample may be carry-over from other donors' samples.

V gene TRBV27 combines with J gene TRBJ1-1; D is perhaps TRBD1 (5 bases). The CDR3 length is 12 residues. The V end was cut by 3 bases, the J end by 7 bases, with 9 bases between. Germline V gives CDR1 MNHEY, CDR2 SMNVEV (reference sequence). As DNA, the CDR3 is TGTGCCAGCAGTTTTGCGGGGGGTGAAGCTTTCTTT. Protein product: CASSFAGGEAFF.

This clonotype was counted many times. The J gene is TRBJ2-5, the V gene TRBV18; TRBD2 is a possible D gene (6 bases). CDR3 length: 13 amino acids. V was clipped by 6 bases and J by 1 base, with 9 bases between them. Germline CDR1 and CDR2: KGHSH and LQKENI. CDR3 bases: TGTGCCAGCTCGGGGGGAATCCAAGAGACCCAGTACTTC. This translates into CASSGGIQETQYF.

This clonotype showed up many times. The genes are TRBV7-9 and TRBJ2-7; D unclear. V shed 4 bases and J shed 0 bases, with 4 bases lying between them. The CDR3 spans 12 residues. Germline V gene sequence: CDR1 SEHNR, CDR2 FQNEAQ (reference sequence). CDR3: CASSSYSYEQYF. CDR3 bases: TGTGCCAGCAGCTCTTACTCCTACGAGCAGTACTTC.

The table lists this clonotype with many counts. The V and J genes are TRBV5-8 and TRBJ2-3; D ambiguous. This CDR3 is 13 amino acids long. Trimming left V 3 bases short and J 0 bases short, with 5 bases between. Germline values: CDR1 SGHTS, CDR2 YDEGEE. DNA for the CDR3: TGTGCCAGCAGCTCCCCCAGCACAGATACGCAGTATTTT. Protein: CASSSPSTDTQYF.

This clonotype has ten or more counts. V and J are TRBV15 and TRBJ2-7; 8 nucleotides agree with TRBD2. The CDR3 runs to 14 residues. From germline, CDR1 is LNHNV and CDR2 YYDKDF (reference sequence). J lost 4 bases, V lost 3 bases, and 5 bases had no gene match. CDR3 DNA sequence: TGTGCCACCAGCAGTCAACGGGAGGGATACGAGCAGTACTTC. As protein: CATSSQREGYEQYF.

This clonotype has at least ten counts. This rearrangement joins TRBV10-3 to TRBJ2-3; 11 positions agree with TRBD2. The CDR3 consists of 16 residues. After removal of 4 bases from V and 3 bases from J, the junction contained 6 bases not matched to a gene. Looked up from germline, CDR1 is ENHRY and CDR2 is SYGVKD. The CDR3 coding sequence is TGTGCCATCAGTGGGGCTAGCGGGAGGAAAACAGATACGCAGTATTTT. Translating gives CAISGASGRKTDTQYF.